The text below deals with one T cell receptor beta chain. This record comes from a study of blood T cell repertoires in COVID-19. J gave up 0 bases and V 1 base, and 2 bases lay outside the gene matches. The CDR3 length is 15 residues. Germline CDR1 is LNHDA and CDR2 is SQIVND (reference sequence). Only in-frame clones appear in the TCRdb table, and some are missing; sequencing was by immunoSEQ multiplex PCR. The table has roughly 120,000 clones, over 80% seen once. The genes are TRBV19 and TRBJ1-1, with TRBD1 matching over 7 bases. The source is a man aged 25 to 40 with acute or convalescent COVID-19. Source material: peripheral blood. This CDR3 reads CASSIGGQMNTEAFF. The CDR3 coding sequence is TGTGCCAGTAGTATAGGGGGACAGATGAACACTGAAGCTTTCTTT.